Sequencing of this T cell receptor beta chain was carried out in a study of blood T cell repertoires in COVID-19. The assay was immunoSEQ multiplex PCR, and TCRdb's table has in-frame clones only and misses some. The data show 130,000 or so clones, with roughly 80% seen just once and 17% held by the top ten. The CDR3 is 14 residues long. Unmatched junction bases numbered 4, after V lost 5 bases and J lost 1 base. In germline, CDR1 is SEHNR, CDR2 FQNEAQ (reference sequence). The sequencing input was peripheral blood. The chain employs TRBV7-9 and TRBJ1-1; 7 nucleotides align to TRBD1. The TCR originated in an elderly woman with acute or convalescent COVID-19. The CDR3 bases are TGTGCCAGCAGCCAAAACAGGGGGAACACTGAAGCTTTCTTT. Its protein product is CASSQNRGNTEAFF.